Shown below are 9 T cell receptor beta chains from a single sample sequenced in a study of T cell responses to AZD1222 COVID-19 vaccine. TCRdb's table, derived via immunoSEQ multiplex PCR, lists solely in-frame clones and lacks some. The repertoire holds roughly 120,000 clones, with around 89% as singletons. The sample in question was peripheral blood, obtained 28 days after the second AZD1222 dose. The receptors were sampled from an adult who received the AZD1222 COVID-19 vaccine.

V and J are TRBV27 and TRBJ1-6; D is undetermined. Trimming pared 0 bases from V and 8 bases from J, leaving 14 bases between. This CDR3 comprises 16 residues. Germline loops: CDR1 MNHEY, CDR2 SMNVEV (reference sequence). The CDR3 DNA reads as TGTGCCAGCAGTTTATCAACCCGGGGTAGTTATTCACCCCTCCACTTT. It translates to CASSLSTRGSYSPLHF.

The chain uses TRBV28 and TRBJ2-3; 7 nucleotides match TRBD1. Germline values: CDR1 MDHEN, CDR2 SYDVKM. The length of the CDR3 is 14 residues. Losses at the gene ends were 3 bases for V and 3 bases for J; bases not matched to a gene: 3. The CDR3 sequence: CASSLPGQTDTQYF. DNA of the CDR3: TGTGCCAGCAGTTTGCCGGGACAGACAGATACGCAGTATTTT.

This chain uses TRBV14 with TRBJ2-3; possible D gene TRBD1, 5 bases. The germline V and J ends were trimmed by 2 bases and 2 bases, with 14 bases remaining between them. CDR1 and CDR2 from the germline V gene are SGHDN and FVKESK. This CDR3 is built from 16 residues. As DNA, the CDR3 is TGTGCCAGCAGCCAATTGCTACAAGGGGCCACAGATACGCAGTATTTT. It encodes CASSQLLQGATDTQYF.

This rearrangement joins TRBV5-1 to TRBJ2-2; D may be TRBD2 (5 bases). Deletions cut 0 bases from V and 2 bases from J, with 8 bases between. CDR1 is SGHRS, CDR2 YFSETQ, per germline. This CDR3 spans 15 amino acids. Here the CDR3 DNA reads TGCGCCAGCAGCTTGGGGAGGACCAACACCGGGGAGCTGTTTTTT. The encoded protein is CASSLGRTNTGELFF.

This chain links TRBV5-1 with TRBJ1-4; D is uncertain. The CDR3 extends over 15 amino acids. With 4 bases removed from V and 0 bases from J, the gap between germline ends came to 10 bases. Per the germline V gene, CDR1 is SGHRS and CDR2 is YFSETQ. CDR3 loop: CASSPEPATNEKLFF. CDR3 bases: TGCGCCAGCAGCCCAGAACCTGCAACTAATGAAAAACTGTTTTTT.

The V call is TRBV10-3, the J call TRBJ2-3; D is unclear. Trimming removed 4 bases from V and 2 bases from J, with 7 bases in between. This CDR3 region has 13 residues. Germline V gives CDR1 ENHRY, CDR2 SYGVKD. The CDR3: CAISGGHTDTQYF. The CDR3 DNA reads TGTGCCATCAGTGGGGGTCACACAGATACGCAGTATTTT.

The J gene is TRBJ1-2, the V gene TRBV9; TRBD1 matches at 8 bases. CDR3 length: 17 amino acids. Trimming cost V 3 bases and J 4 bases; bases outside gene matches: 14. Per the germline V gene, CDR1 is SGDLS and CDR2 is YYNGEE. The CDR3 loop is CASSESPRPGQAYGYTF. CDR3 bases: TGTGCCAGCAGCGAGAGCCCTCGACCGGGACAGGCCTATGGCTACACCTTC.

This clone is a singleton in its sample. The rearrangement uses TRBV4-1 and TRBJ2-7; D unclear. Germline CDR1 is MGHRA and CDR2 is YSYEKL. The V end lost 0 bases, the J end lost 0 bases, and 9 bases lay between the germline ends. This CDR3 is 15 amino acids long. The CDR3 nucleotides are TGCGCCAGCAGCCAAGACAGACTCGTCTCCTACGAGCAGTACTTC. Protein sequence: CASSQDRLVSYEQYF.

The genes are TRBV4-3 and TRBJ2-1, with 7 bases that match TRBD2. Germline assignment: CDR1 LGHNA and CDR2 YSLEER. J was trimmed by 7 bases and V by 1 base; bases with no gene match: 7. This CDR3 is built from 15 residues. The CDR3 region has the DNA TGCGCCAGCAGCCAAGTGTGGCTAGCGGAGAATGAGCAGTTCTTC. Its translation: CASSQVWLAENEQFF.